A single T cell receptor beta chain is shown here with its context. The sample comes from a study of T-cell reconstitution after alpha-beta-depleted transplantation in children. Germline-derived CDR1 and CDR2 are SGHTA and FQGNSA. The CDR3 totals 13 residues. Germline trimming cut 5 bases from V and 7 bases from J; bases unmatched to any gene: 4. Molecular barcoding with unique molecular identifiers was used for the TCRbeta library. A single record per CDR3 protein comes from TCRdb applying MiXCR to the PCR reads. The table lists some 500,000 distinct CDR3 sequences, around 17% of them singletons. The starting material was PBMCs from the stem cell graft donor, obtained from the stem cell graft. This chain uses TRBV7-2 with TRBJ1-5; 8 bases match TRBD1. This TCR came from a human donor who donated a stem cell graft to a child with acute lymphoblastic leukemia. CDR3 DNA sequence: TGTGCCAGCAGCGCTCACAGGGGGCAGCCCCAGCATTTT. It translates to CASSAHRGQPQHF.